The present TCR beta chain was sequenced within a study of T cells after yellow fever vaccination. Study in general: With SMART-Seq v4 Ultra Low Input, the fractions containing low cell numbers were prepared.

Broader study findings: Sorted repertoires could include abundant contaminating clonotypes from bulk cells.

5'RACE template switching produced TCR cDNA carrying a universal primer site and UMIs. TCRdb called the 5' RACE reads again in MiXCR, with one record for every CDR3 protein. The sample lists about 500,000 distinct CDR3 sequences; roughly 17% were seen once. Remarks on this clonotype: Its antigen is as yet unknown.

Trimming took off 5 bases at V and 1 base at J, with 9 bases between the two ends. CDR1 SGHTA and CDR2 FQGNSA come from the germline V gene. This CDR3 is 13 amino acids long. The receptor was derived from a man in his late teens or twenties who received the YFV17D yellow fever vaccine. This sequence joins TRBV7-2 and TRBJ2-7; TRBD1 might be the D (5 bases). Sequencing used PBMCs, obtained less than 6 days after the first yellow fever vaccination. The CDR3 sequence: CASSPTDSYEQYF. CDR3 coding DNA: TGTGCCAGCAGCCCGACAGATTCCTACGAGCAGTACTTC.